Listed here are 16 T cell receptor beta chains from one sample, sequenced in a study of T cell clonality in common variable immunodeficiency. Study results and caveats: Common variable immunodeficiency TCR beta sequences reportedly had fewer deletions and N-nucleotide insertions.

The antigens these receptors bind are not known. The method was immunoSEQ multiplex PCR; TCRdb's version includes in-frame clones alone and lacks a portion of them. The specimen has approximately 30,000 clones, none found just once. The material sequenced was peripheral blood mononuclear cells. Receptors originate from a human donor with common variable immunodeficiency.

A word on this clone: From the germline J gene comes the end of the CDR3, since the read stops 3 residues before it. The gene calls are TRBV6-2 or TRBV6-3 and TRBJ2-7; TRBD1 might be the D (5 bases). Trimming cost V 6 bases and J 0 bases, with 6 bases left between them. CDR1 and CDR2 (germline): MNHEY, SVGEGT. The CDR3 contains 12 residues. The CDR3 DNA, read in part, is TGTGCCAGCAGCAGGGACTCCTACGAG. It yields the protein CASSRDSYE. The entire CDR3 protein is CASSRDSYEQYF.

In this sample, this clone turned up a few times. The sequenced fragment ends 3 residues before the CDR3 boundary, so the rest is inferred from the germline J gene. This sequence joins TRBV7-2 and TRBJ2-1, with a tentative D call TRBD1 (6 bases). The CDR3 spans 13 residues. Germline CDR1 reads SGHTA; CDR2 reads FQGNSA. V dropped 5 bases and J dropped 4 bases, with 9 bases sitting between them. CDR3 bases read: TGTGCCAGCAGCCCGGACAGTTACAATGAG. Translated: CASSPDSYNE. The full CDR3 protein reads CASSPDSYNEQFF.

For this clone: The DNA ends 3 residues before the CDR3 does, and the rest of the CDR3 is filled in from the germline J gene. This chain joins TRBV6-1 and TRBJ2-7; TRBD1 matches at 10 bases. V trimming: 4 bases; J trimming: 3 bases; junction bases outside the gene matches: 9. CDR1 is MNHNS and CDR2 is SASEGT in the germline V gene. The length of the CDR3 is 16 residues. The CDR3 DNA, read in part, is TGTGCCAGCAGTGGGTATTCGGGACAGGGGATCTACGAG. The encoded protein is CASSGYSGQGIYE. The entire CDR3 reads CASSGYSGQGIYEQYF.

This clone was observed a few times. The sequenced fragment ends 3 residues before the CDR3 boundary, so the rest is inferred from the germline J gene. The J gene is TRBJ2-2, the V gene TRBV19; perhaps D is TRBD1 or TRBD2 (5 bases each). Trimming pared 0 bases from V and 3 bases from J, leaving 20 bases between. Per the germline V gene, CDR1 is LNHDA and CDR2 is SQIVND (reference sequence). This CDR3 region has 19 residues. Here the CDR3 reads CASSIDLVRGREDTGELFF. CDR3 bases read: TGTGCCAGTAGTATAGATCTGGTGAGGGGCCGAGAGGACACCGGGGAG.

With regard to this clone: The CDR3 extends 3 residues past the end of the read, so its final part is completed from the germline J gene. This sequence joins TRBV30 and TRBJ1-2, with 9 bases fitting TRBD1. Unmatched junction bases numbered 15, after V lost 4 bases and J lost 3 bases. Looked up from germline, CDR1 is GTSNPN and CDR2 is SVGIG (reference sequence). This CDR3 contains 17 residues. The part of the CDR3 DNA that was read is TGTGCCTGGACCCTTCAGCAGGACAGGGGCCTTTACTATGGC. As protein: CAWTLQQDRGLYYG. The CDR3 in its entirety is CAWTLQQDRGLYYGYTF.

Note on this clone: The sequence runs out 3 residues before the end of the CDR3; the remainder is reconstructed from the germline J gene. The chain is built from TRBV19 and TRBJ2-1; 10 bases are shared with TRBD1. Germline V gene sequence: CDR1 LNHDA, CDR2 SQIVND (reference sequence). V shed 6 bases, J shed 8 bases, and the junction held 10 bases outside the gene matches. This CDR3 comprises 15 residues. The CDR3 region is CASSLHRTGGYEQFF. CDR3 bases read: TGTGCCAGTAGCCTCCACCGGACAGGGGGTTATGAG.

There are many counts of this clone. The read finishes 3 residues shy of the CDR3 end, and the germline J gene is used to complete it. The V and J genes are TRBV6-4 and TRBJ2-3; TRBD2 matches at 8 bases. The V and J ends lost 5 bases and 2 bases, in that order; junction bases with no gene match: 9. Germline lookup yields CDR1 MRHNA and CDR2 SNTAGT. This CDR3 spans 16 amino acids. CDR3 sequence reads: CASSPGAGGLTDTQYF. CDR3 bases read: TGTGCCAGCAGTCCCGGCGCGGGGGGCCTCACAGATACG.

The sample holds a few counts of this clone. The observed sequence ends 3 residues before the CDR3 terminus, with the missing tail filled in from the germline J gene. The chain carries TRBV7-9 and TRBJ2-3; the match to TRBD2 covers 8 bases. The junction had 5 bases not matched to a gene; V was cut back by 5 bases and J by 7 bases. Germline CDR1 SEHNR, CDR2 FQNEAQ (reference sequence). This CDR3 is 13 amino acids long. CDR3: CASSPIAGHTQYF. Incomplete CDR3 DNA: TGTGCCAGCAGCCCAATAGCGGGGCATACG.

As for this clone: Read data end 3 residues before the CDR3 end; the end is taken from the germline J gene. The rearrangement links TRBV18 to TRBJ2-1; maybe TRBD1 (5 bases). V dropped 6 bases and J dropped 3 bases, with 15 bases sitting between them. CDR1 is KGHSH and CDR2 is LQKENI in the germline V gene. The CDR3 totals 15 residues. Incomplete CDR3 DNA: TGTGCCAGCTCGACCCCACAGCAGGGCTACAATGAG. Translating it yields CASSTPQQGYNE. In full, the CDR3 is CASSTPQQGYNEQFF.

The CDR3 bases that were read are TGTGCCAGTAGGGAATACAGAACAACTAATGAAAAA. Its protein product is CASREYRTTNEK. The CDR3 in its entirety is CASREYRTTNEKLFF. The genes are TRBV19 and TRBJ1-4, with D hard to call. The read gets to within 3 residues of the CDR3 end, and the germline J gene fills in the rest. Trimming pared 6 bases from V and 0 bases from J, leaving 11 bases between. Per the germline V gene, CDR1 is LNHDA and CDR2 is SQIVND (reference sequence). This CDR3 has 15 residues. The entire variable domain, with the rest obtained from reference TRBV19 and TRBJ1-4, is as follows: DGGITQSPKYLFRKEGQNVTLSCEQNLNHDAMYWYRQDPGQGLRLIYYSQIVNDFQKGDIAEGYSVSREKKESFPLTVTSAQKNPTAFYLCASREYRTTNEKLFFGSGTQLSVL.

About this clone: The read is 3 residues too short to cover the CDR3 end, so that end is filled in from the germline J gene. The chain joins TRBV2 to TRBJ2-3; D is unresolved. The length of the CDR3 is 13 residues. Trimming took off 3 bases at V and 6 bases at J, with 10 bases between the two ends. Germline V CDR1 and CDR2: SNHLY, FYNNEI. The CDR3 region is CASSERRSDTQYF. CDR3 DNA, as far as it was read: TGTGCCAGCAGTGAGAGAAGGTCTGATACG.

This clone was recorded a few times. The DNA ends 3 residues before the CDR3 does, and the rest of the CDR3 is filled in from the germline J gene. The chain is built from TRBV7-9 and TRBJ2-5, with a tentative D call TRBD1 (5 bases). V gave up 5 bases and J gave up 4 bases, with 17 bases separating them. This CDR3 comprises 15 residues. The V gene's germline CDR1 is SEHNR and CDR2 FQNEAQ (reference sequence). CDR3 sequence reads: CASSPQGPIRETQYF. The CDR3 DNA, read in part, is TGTGCCAGCAGCCCCCAGGGCCCAATAAGAGAGACC.

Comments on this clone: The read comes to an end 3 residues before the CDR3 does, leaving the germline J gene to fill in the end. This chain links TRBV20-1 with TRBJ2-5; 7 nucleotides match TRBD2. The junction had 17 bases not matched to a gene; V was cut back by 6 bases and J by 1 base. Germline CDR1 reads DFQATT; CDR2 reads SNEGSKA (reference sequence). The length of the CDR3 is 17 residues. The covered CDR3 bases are TGCAGTGCCTTTATAATAGGGGCTAGCGGCCTCCAAGAGACC. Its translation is CSAFIIGASGLQET. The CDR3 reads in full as CSAFIIGASGLQETQYF.

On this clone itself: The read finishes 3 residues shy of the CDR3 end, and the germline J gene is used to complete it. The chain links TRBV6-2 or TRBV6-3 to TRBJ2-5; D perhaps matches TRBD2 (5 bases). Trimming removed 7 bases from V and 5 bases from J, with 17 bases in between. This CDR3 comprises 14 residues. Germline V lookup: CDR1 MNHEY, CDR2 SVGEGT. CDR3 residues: CASTRSGSGETQYF. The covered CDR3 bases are TGTGCCAGCACTCGCAGCGGATCGGGGGAGACC.

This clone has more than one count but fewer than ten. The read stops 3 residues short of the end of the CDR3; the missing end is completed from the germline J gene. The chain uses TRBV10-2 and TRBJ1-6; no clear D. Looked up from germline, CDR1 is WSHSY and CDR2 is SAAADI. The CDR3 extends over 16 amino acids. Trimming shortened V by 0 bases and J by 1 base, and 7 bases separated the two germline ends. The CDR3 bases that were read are TGCGCCAGCAGTGAGTCCCCGAGGTCCTATAATTCACCC. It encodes CASSESPRSYNSP. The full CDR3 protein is CASSESPRSYNSPLHF.

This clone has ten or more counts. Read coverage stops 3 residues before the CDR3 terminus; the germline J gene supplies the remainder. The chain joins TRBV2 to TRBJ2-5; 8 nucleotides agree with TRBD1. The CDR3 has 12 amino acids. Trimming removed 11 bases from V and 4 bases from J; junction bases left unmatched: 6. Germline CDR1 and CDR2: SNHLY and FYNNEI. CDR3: CAGSGGAETQYF. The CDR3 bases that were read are TGTGCCGGCTCAGGGGGCGCAGAGACC.